The present entry profiles one T cell receptor beta chain with its context. At the DNA level, this CDR3 is encoded by other sequences in the same sample as well. Authors' data handling: Estimates of nucleated cell counts were drawn from the amplification of reference gene primers. Only in-frame clones appear in the TCRdb table, and some are missing; sequencing was by immunoSEQ multiplex PCR. V, J and clone size are those of that table, while D and trimming were read from the DNA. Seen here are approximately 670,000 clones, 70% to 90% observed once, and the top ten hold more than 0.25%. The entry originates in a study of blood T cell repertoires in COVID-19. Study as a whole: There were acute and convalescent COVID-19 samples, and they came from the United States, Italy and Spain. In each case, the material was cDNA or gDNA derived from T cells, B-cell-depleted T cells, or PBMCs.

V dropped 3 bases and J dropped 2; count of bases not matched to a gene: 6. CDR1 and CDR2 (germline): SGHAT, FQNNGV. The CDR3 runs to 15 residues. The sequencing input was peripheral blood. The TCR was taken from a woman between 18 and 29 years old with acute or convalescent COVID-19. The V gene is TRBV11-2, the J gene TRBJ2-7; the match to TRBD2 covers 8 bases. Written as DNA, the CDR3 is TGTGCCAGCAGCTTGGGCGGGGGGCCCGCCTACGAGCAGTACTTC. Amino acids: CASSLGGGPAYEQYF.